This T cell receptor beta chain is from a study of cytomegalovirus exposure and HLA in healthy donors. Study results and caveats: Sequencing likely generated an artifact that appeared as a cluster of highly shared sequence variants. Cytomegalovirus association was assigned to over 150 TCR beta chains. A later analysis revealed that TCR association rates differed between HLA loci, peaking at DRB1 and bottoming out at HLA-C. According to a later analysis, donors in an Asian-associated ancestry cluster reportedly had fewer N-insertions than the roughly 660-donor mean.

PCR involved 60 Vbeta and 13 Jbeta primers. The method was immunoSEQ multiplex PCR; TCRdb's version includes in-frame clones alone and lacks a portion of them. Of 150,000 or so clones listed, 65% to 85% were seen once; the top ten hold roughly 5.5%. In regard to this clone: Its antigen is undetermined.

This receptor was identified in a woman aged 40 to 50 in good health and CMV-seropositive. Material for sequencing was PBMCs.

As DNA, the CDR3 is TGTGCCAGCAGCTTCAAAGATACGCAGTATTTT. Its translation is CASSFKDTQYF. The chain employs TRBV7-6 and TRBJ2-3; D unclear. The CDR3 has 11 residues. The germline CDR1 and CDR2 sequences are SGHVS and FNYEAQ. Trimming left V 3 bases short and J 5 bases short, with 3 bases between.